Below, one T cell receptor (beta chain) is given with its context. Methods used by the authors: Reference gene primer amplification in the assay estimated nucleated cell counts. The table came from immunoSEQ multiplex PCR; TCRdb's copy has only in-frame clones and leaves some out. D and trimming were read from the DNA, whereas the V and J calls and clone size are those reported in that table. The table shows roughly 120,000 clones, with about 85% occurring only once. This entry belongs to a study of blood T cell repertoires in COVID-19. In the study overall: Some COVID-19 samples were acute and others convalescent; all came from the United States, Italy and Spain.

The germline CDR1 and CDR2 sequences are ENHRY and SYGVKD. This CDR3 region has 15 residues. Trimming removed 5 bases from V and 6 bases from J; junction bases left unmatched: 2. This clonotype was obtained from a man in his sixties or seventies with acute or convalescent COVID-19. The sequencing input was peripheral blood. This sequence joins TRBV10-3 and TRBJ2-1, with TRBD2 identical over 15 bases. The CDR3 DNA sequence: TGTGCCATCAGTCGGACTAGCGGGGGGGGCAATGAGCAGTTCTTC. This gives the protein CAISRTSGGGNEQFF.